This TCR beta chain was observed in a study of shared clonotypes between healthy human individuals. Germline values: CDR1 MNHEY, CDR2 SMNVEV (reference sequence). V was clipped by 5 bases and J by 6 bases, with 14 bases between them. This CDR3 region has 14 residues. Study results and limitations: Richness estimates generally favored naive over memory subsets. Exclusively blood specimens were collected; tissue repertoires likely differ.

Deep-level running was used for the assay. Original processing methods: ImmunoSEQ yielded junction-only sequences lacking quality scores, so filtering differed. Produced via immunoSEQ multiplex PCR; TCRdb's table is partial and in-frame only. D and trimming were read from the DNA, whereas the V and J calls and clone size are those reported in that table. The data hold 2 million to 2.5 million clones, with around 95% observed a single time. On this clone itself: Its matching antigen is unknown.

Input material: naive CD4+ T cells sorted from blood. Regarding subset: CD45RA+ positively selected. The receptor comes from a man in his late teens or twenties in good health. The chain joins TRBV27 to TRBJ2-1; weak D call: TRBD2 (5 bases). The DNA for the CDR3 is TGTGCCAGCAGTACTCGAGGACGGGGCAATGAGCAGTTCTTC. Amino acid sequence: CASSTRGRGNEQFF.